The 18 T cell receptor beta chains presented below share a single source sample, sequenced in a study of shared clonotypes between healthy human individuals (dated by TCRdb to between 2020 and 2021). CD8 naive samples were CD45RO-negative cells positively selected for CCR7, giving a CD45RA+CCR7+ population that excluded TemRA cells. To prepare the library, the immunoSEQ multiplex PCR assay was applied. TCRdb's version of the immuneACCESS table is confined to in-frame rearrangements and falls short of the full clone set. An unresolved V gene accounts for under half of the shortfall where checked; the remainder is of unknown origin. In all, the sample holds about 600,000 clones, and about 95% of those were seen once. Jointly, the top ten make up less than 0.13% of the sample. Sequences were obtained from naive CD8+ T cells sorted from blood. Reading the label with the study, this specimen's cell subset or site is: CD45RA+CCR7+. All receptors come from a woman in her twenties or thirties in good health.

The chain carries TRBV4-1 and TRBJ2-1; 11 positions match TRBD2. The CDR3 runs 15 residues. Germline CDR1 is MGHRA and CDR2 is YSYEKL. The trim removed 1 base at V and 7 bases at J, leaving 3 bases unmatched. The CDR3 coding sequence is TGCGCCAGCAGCCAAGTCACTAGCGGGGGAAATGAGCAGTTCTTC. Translated: CASSQVTSGGNEQFF.

This rearrangement joins TRBV27 to TRBJ2-3; possibly TRBD2 for D (6 bases). CDR1 and CDR2 (germline): MNHEY, SMNVEV (reference sequence). The CDR3 contains 17 residues. Trimming shortened V by 5 bases and J by 0 bases, and 18 bases separated the two germline ends. The chain's CDR3 is CASSPLYVAESTDTQYF. CDR3 sequence (DNA): TGTGCCAGCAGTCCCCTTTACGTAGCGGAAAGCACAGATACGCAGTATTTT.

The rearrangement links TRBV28 to TRBJ1-6; TRBD1 matches 10 bases. CDR1 is MDHEN, CDR2 SYDVKM, per germline. With 6 bases clipped from V and 7 bases from J, the junction kept 6 bases outside the gene matches. This CDR3 contains 15 residues. The CDR3: CASSRDRGGNSPLHF. Here the CDR3 DNA reads TGTGCCAGCAGCCGGGACAGGGGAGGGAATTCACCCCTCCACTTT.

J is TRBJ2-7 and V is TRBV7-8; possible D gene TRBD1, 6 bases. There are 14 residues in the CDR3. CDR1 and CDR2 (germline): SGHVS, FQNEAQ. V lost 2 bases to trimming and J lost 3 bases, with 11 bases between them. The CDR3 nucleotides read TGTGCCAGCAGCTTAACACAGGGAAACTACGAGCAGTACTTC. Amino acid sequence: CASSLTQGNYEQYF.

The rearrangement joins TRBV13 to TRBJ2-7; D remains ambiguous. Germline V gene data show CDR1 as PRHDT and CDR2 as FYEKMQ (reference sequence). V lost 0 bases to trimming and J lost 2 bases, with 11 bases between them. The CDR3 consists of 15 residues. DNA of the CDR3: TGTGCCAGCAGCTTAGGATCGAGCTACCCCTACGAGCAGTACTTC. Translated, it gives CASSLGSSYPYEQYF.

The gene calls are TRBV5-6 and TRBJ1-3; D is uncertain. Trimming cost V 4 bases and J 3 bases, with 11 bases left between them. The CDR3 runs to 14 residues. Germline V gives CDR1 SGHDT, CDR2 YYEEEE. In nucleotides, the CDR3 is TGTGCCAGCAGCCCCCTCGGGGATGGAAACACCATATATTTT. It yields the protein CASSPLGDGNTIYF.

The chain carries TRBV20-1 and TRBJ1-2; D perhaps matches TRBD1 (5 bases). Looked up from germline, CDR1 is DFQATT and CDR2 is SNEGSKA (reference sequence). V was shortened by 3 bases and J by 7 bases, with 9 bases between the two germline ends. This CDR3 comprises 11 residues. CDR3 loop: CSARLGRGYTF. CDR3 in DNA: TGCAGTGCTAGGTTGGGACGTGGCTACACCTTC.

The chain is built from TRBV27 and TRBJ2-7; a possible D gene is TRBD1 (7 bases). The CDR3 has 17 residues. The ends were cut back, 5 bases at V and 0 bases at J, with 20 bases in the middle. Germline V gene lookup returns CDR1 MNHEY and CDR2 SMNVEV (reference sequence). The chain's CDR3 is CASSPLAGQSLSYEQYF. The CDR3 region has the DNA TGTGCCAGCAGTCCCCTGGCGGGACAGTCCCTCTCCTACGAGCAGTACTTC.

As DNA, the CDR3 is TGTGCCAGCAGTTCGACAGGGGACCCCACCGGGGAGCTGTTTTTT. It is translated as CASSSTGDPTGELFF. The chain links TRBV28 to TRBJ2-2; 8 nucleotides line up with TRBD1. J was trimmed by 4 bases and V by 4 bases; bases with no gene match: 5. The germline CDR1 and CDR2 sequences are MDHEN and SYDVKM. The CDR3 is 15 residues long.

The rearrangement joins TRBV28 to TRBJ2-1, with D possibly being TRBD2 (5 bases). CDR3 size: 14 residues. Germline-derived CDR1 and CDR2 are MDHEN and SYDVKM. V lost 8 bases and J 4 bases, leaving 15 bases between the germline ends. The CDR3 here is CASLQTRGYNEQFF. The CDR3 DNA sequence: TGTGCCAGCCTCCAGACCCGGGGATACAATGAGCAGTTCTTC.

The V call is TRBV19, the J call TRBJ2-5, with D maybe TRBD2 (5 bases). From germline, CDR1 is LNHDA and CDR2 SQIVND (reference sequence). V shed 5 bases and J shed 5 bases, with 21 bases lying between them. This CDR3 has 16 amino acids. CDR3 nucleotide sequence: TGTGCCAGTAGTCAAGGGTTTAACGGGCCGGGGGAGACCCAGTACTTC. This encodes CASSQGFNGPGETQYF.

DNA of the CDR3: TGTGCCAGCAGCTTAATAGGCGGGAGTGGACCCTACGAGCAGTACTTC. This sequence encodes CASSLIGGSGPYEQYF. The rearrangement joins TRBV7-2 to TRBJ2-7; TRBD2 aligns across 7 bases. Trimming at V came to 2 bases and at J to 2 bases, leaving 9 bases not matched to a gene. This CDR3 has 16 residues. From germline, CDR1 is SGHTA and CDR2 FQGNSA. The entire variable domain, with the rest obtained from reference TRBV7-2 and TRBJ2-7, is as follows: GAGVSQSPSNKVTEKGKDVELRCDPISGHTALYWYRQSLGQGLEFLIYFQGNSAPDKSGLPSDRFSAERTGGSVSTLTIQRTQQEDSAVYLCASSLIGGSGPYEQYFGPGTRLTVT.

The V call is TRBV2, the J call TRBJ2-7, with 8 bases lining up with TRBD2. From germline, CDR1 is SNHLY and CDR2 FYNNEI. J gave up 5 bases and V 6 bases, and 6 bases lay outside the gene matches. CDR3 length: 13 amino acids. CDR3 residues: CASRTGTSNEQYF. As DNA, the CDR3 is TGTGCCAGCAGAACCGGGACTAGTAACGAGCAGTACTTC.

This chain uses TRBV6-1 with TRBJ1-2, with D possibly being TRBD1 (6 bases). V was cut by 1 base and J by 7 bases, with 10 bases left in between. CDR1 and CDR2 (germline): MNHNS, SASEGT. CDR3 size: 13 residues. The CDR3 sequence: CASSEVGGIGYTF. The CDR3 nucleotides read TGTGCCAGCAGTGAAGTAGGGGGTATTGGCTACACCTTC.

V is TRBV10-2 and J is TRBJ2-1, with a possible D match to TRBD1 (5 bases). V was shortened by 8 bases and J by 4 bases, with 12 bases between the two germline ends. Germline V gives CDR1 WSHSY, CDR2 SAAADI. The CDR3 sequence is 13 residues long. The CDR3, as DNA: TGCGCCAGCGGTCTAGACAGTTACAATGAGCAGTTCTTC. It is translated as CASGLDSYNEQFF.

J is TRBJ2-7 and V is TRBV5-6, with D unclear. The CDR3 spans 14 residues. CDR1 SGHDT and CDR2 YYEEEE come from the germline V gene. Trimming cost V 2 bases and J 4 bases, with 13 bases left between them. The DNA of the CDR3 is TGTGCCAGCAGCTTATCACTAAGGGTGTACGAGCAGTACTTC. Translating it yields CASSLSLRVYEQYF.

This clone is a singleton in its sample. This chain links TRBV6-5 with TRBJ2-7; D not certain. Trimming shortened V by 6 bases and J by 2 bases, and 11 bases separated the two germline ends. The CDR3 sequence is 13 residues long. The germline gives CDR1 MNHEY, CDR2 SVGAGI. For the CDR3, the DNA is TGTGCCAGCAGATCCGACGCAGCCTACGAGCAGTACTTC. Protein product: CASRSDAAYEQYF.

This sequence joins TRBV27 and TRBJ1-1; D is uncertain. The CDR3 extends over 13 amino acids. CDR1 and CDR2 from the germline V gene are MNHEY and SMNVEV (reference sequence). Trimming pared 1 base from V and 1 base from J, leaving 4 bases between. In DNA form, the CDR3 reads TGTGCCAGCAGTTTATTCTGGAACACTGAAGCTTTCTTT. It translates to CASSLFWNTEAFF.